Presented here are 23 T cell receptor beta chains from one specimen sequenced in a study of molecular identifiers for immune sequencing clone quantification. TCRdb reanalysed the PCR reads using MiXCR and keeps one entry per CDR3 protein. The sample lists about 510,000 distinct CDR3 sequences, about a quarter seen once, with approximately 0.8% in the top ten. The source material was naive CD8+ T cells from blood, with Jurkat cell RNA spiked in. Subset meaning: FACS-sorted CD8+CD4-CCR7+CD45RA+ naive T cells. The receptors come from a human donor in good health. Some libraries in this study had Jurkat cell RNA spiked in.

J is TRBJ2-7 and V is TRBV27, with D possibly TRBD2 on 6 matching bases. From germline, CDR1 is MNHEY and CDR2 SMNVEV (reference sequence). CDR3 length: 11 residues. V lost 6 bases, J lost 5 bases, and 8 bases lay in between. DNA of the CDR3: TGTGCCAGCAGGCGGGACCACGAGCAGTACTTC. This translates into CASRRDHEQYF.

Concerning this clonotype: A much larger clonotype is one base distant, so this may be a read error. The DNA of the CDR3 is TGTGCCAGCAGGGACACTTCAGGTGAAAAACTGTTTTTT. Its translation is CASRDTSGEKLFF. V is TRBV12-3 or TRBV12-4 and J is TRBJ1-4, with D perhaps matching TRBD1 (5 bases). Deletions cut 6 bases from V and 7 bases from J, with 12 bases between. The CDR3 spans 13 residues.

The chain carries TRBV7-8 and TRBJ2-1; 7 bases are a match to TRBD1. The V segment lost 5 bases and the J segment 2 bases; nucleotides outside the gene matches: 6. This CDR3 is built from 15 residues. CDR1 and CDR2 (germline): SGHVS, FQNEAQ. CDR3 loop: CASSAEGQPYNEQFF. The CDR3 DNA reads TGTGCCAGCAGCGCCGAGGGACAGCCCTACAATGAGCAGTTCTTC.

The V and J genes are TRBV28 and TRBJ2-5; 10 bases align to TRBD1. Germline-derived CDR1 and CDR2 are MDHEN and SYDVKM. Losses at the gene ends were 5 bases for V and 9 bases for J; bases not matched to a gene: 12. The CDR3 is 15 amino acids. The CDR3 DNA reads TGTGCCAGCAGTCCCGACAGGGGGCGCCCGGAGCCCCAGTACTTC. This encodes CASSPDRGRPEPQYF.

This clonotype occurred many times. DNA of the CDR3: TGCGCCAGCAGCTTGGGCTCTCCGGGGGAGGAGCTGTTTTTT. It yields the protein CASSLGSPGEELFF. The V and J genes are TRBV5-1 and TRBJ2-2; D might be TRBD2 (6 bases). The CDR3 is 14 amino acids. The germline V and J ends were trimmed by 0 bases and 10 bases, with 13 bases remaining between them. Germline CDR1 SGHRS, CDR2 YFSETQ.

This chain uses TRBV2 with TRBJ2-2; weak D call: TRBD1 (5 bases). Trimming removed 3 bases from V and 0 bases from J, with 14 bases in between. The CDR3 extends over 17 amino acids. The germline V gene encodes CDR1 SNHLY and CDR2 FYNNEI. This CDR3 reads CASSDNPGHANTGELFF. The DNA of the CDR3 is TGTGCCAGCAGTGACAATCCCGGACACGCGAACACCGGGGAGCTGTTTTTT.

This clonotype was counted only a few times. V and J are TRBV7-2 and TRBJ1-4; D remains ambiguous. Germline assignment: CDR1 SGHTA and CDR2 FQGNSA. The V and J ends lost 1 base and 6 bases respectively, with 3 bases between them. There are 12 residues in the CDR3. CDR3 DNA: TGTGCCAGCAGCTTAGAGGATGAAAAACTGTTTTTT. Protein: CASSLEDEKLFF.

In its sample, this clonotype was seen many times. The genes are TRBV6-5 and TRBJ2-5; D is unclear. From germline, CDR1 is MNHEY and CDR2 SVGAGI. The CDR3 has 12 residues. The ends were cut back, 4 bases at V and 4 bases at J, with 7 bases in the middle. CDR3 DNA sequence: TGTGCCAGCAGTTCCGGACGAGAGACCCAGTACTTC. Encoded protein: CASSSGRETQYF.

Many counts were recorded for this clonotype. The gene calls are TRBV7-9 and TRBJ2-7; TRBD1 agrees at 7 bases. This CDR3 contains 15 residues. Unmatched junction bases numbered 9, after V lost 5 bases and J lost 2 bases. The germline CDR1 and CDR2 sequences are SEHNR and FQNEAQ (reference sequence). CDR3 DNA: TGTGCCAGCAGCCCGAGGACAGGCCTGGCCTACGAGCAGTACTTC. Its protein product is CASSPRTGLAYEQYF. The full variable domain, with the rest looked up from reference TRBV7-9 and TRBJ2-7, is DTGVSQNPRHKITKRGQNVTFRCDPISEHNRLYWYRQTLGQGPEFLTYFQNEAQLEKSRLLSDRFSAERPKGSFSTLEIQRTEQGDSAMYLCASSPRTGLAYEQYFGPGTRLTVT.

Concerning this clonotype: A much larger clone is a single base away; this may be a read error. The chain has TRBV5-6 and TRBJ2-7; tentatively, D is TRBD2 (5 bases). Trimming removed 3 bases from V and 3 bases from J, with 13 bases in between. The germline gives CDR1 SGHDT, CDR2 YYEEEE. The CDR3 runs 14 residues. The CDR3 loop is CASSSPRECYEQYF. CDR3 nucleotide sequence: TGTGCCAGCAGCTCGCCGAGGGAGTGCTACGAGCAGTACTTC.

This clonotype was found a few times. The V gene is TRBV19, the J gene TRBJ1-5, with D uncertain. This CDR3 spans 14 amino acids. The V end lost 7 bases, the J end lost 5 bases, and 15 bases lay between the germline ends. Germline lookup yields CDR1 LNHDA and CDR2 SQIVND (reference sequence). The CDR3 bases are TGTGCCAGTACCCCCGCGCCGAGTCATCAGCCCCAGCATTTT. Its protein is CASTPAPSHQPQHF.

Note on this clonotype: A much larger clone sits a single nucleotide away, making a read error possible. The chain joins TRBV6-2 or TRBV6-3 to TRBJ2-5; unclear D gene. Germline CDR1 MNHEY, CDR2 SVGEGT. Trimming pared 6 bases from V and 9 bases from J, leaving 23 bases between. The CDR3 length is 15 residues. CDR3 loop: CASSSYPTRLEPQYF. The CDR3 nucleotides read TGTGCCAGCAGCTCCTACCCTACCCGCCTCGAGCCCCAGTACTTC.

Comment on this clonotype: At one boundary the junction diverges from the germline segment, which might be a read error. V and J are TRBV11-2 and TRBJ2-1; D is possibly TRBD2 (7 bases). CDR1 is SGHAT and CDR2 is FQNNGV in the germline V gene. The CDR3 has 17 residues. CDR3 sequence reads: CGSIAQGGAGAYNEQFF. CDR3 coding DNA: TGTGGCAGCATAGCCCAAGGGGGGGCCGGCGCCTACAATGAGCAGTTCTTC.

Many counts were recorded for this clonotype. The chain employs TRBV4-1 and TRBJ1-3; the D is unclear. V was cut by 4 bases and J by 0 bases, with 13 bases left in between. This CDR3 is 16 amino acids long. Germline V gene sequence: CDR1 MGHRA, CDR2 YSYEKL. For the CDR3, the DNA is TGCGCCAGCAGCCTTCACGAAGGGATCTCTGGAAACACCATATATTTT. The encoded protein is CASSLHEGISGNTIYF.

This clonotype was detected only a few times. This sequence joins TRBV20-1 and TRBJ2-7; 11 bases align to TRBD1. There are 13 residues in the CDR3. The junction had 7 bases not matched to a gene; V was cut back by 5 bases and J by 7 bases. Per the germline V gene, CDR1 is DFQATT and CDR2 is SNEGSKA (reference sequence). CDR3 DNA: TGCAGTGCTTCCGGGACAGGGGGGTGGGAGCAGTACTTC. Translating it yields CSASGTGGWEQYF.

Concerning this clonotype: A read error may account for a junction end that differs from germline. The CDR3 loop is CASSPTQGYGQYF. CDR3 sequence (DNA): TGTGCCAGCAGTCCGACCCAGGGCTACGGGCAGTACTTC. The gene calls are TRBV13 and TRBJ2-7; the D gene is possibly TRBD1 (5 bases). The CDR3 is 13 amino acids. The germline CDR1 and CDR2 sequences are PRHDT and FYEKMQ (reference sequence).

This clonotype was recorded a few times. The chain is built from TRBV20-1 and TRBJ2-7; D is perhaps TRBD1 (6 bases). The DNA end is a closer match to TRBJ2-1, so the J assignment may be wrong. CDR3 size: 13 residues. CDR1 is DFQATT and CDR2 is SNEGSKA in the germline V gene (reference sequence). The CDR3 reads CSANRPDRYEQFF. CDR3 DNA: TGCAGTGCTAACCGCCCCGACAGGTACGAGCAGTTCTTC.

The CDR3 sequence: CASSSHPLLGYTF. The CDR3 DNA follows: TGTGCCAGCAGCTCGCACCCCCTTCTTGGCTACACCTTC. The chain employs TRBV7-9 and TRBJ1-2; D gene unclear. The V and J ends lost 4 bases and 7 bases respectively, with 13 bases between them. The CDR3 runs 13 residues. Germline CDR1 and CDR2: SEHNR and FQNEAQ (reference sequence).

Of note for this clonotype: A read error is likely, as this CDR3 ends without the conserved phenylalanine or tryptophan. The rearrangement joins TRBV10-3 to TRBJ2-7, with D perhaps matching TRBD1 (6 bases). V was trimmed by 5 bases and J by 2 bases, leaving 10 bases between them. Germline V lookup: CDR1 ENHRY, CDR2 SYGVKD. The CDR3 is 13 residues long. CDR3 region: CAISWDTTYEQYI. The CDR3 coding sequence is TGTGCCATCAGTTGGGACACAACCTACGAGCAGTACATC.

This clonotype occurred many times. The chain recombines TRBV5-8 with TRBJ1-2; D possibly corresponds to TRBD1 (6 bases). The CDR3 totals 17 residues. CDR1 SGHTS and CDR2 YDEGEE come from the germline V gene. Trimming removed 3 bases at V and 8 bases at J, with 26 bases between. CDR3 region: CASSWGTGTRHLYGYTF. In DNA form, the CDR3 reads TGTGCCAGCAGCTGGGGGACCGGGACAAGACATCTATACGGCTACACCTTC.

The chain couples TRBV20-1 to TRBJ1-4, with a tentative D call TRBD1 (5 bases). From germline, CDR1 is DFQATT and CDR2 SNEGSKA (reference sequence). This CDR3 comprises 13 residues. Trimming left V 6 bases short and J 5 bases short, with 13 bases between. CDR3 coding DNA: TGCAGTGCAAAGACAGAATGGAATGAAAAACTGTTTTTT. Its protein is CSAKTEWNEKLFF.

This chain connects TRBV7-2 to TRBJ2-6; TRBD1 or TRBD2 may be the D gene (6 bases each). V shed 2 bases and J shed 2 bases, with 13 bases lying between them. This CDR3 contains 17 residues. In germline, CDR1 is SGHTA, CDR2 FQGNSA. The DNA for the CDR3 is TGTGCCAGCAGCTTACAGGGGCGGGAAACTGGGGCCAACGTCCTGACTTTC. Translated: CASSLQGRETGANVLTF.

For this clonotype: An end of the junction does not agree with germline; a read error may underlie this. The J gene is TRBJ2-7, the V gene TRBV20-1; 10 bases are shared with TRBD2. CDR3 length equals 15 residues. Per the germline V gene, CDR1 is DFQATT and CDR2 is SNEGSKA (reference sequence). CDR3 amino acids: CSARSTSGTSCEQYF. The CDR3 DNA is TGCAGTGCCAGGAGCACTAGCGGGACGTCCTGCGAGCAGTACTTC.